A single sample gave rise to the 2 T cell receptor beta chains below, sequenced in a study of T cell changes during pregnancy in multiple sclerosis. Repertoires were generated with immunoSEQ multiplex PCR, while TCRdb's copy carries only in-frame clones and drops some. The sample records about 40,000 clones, over 75% being singletons. The sequences come from CD8+ T cells from peripheral blood mononuclear cells, collected before pregnancy. All receptors derive from a female donor with multiple sclerosis, enrolled in a pregnancy study.

The CDR3 reads CASSIYRQDTQYF. CDR3 nucleotide sequence: TGTGCCAGTAGTATATACAGGCAAGATACGCAGTATTTT. V and J are TRBV19 and TRBJ2-3; TRBD1 might be the D (5 bases). Germline CDR1 is LNHDA and CDR2 is SQIVND (reference sequence). V lost 2 bases, J lost 5 bases, and 8 bases lay in between. The CDR3 totals 13 residues. Full variable domain (remainder filled in from reference TRBV19 and TRBJ2-3): DGGITQSPKYLFRKEGQNVTLSCEQNLNHDAMYWYRQDPGQGLRLIYYSQIVNDFQKGDIAEGYSVSREKKESFPLTVTSAQKNPTAFYLCASSIYRQDTQYFGPGTRLTVL.

CDR3 loop: CASSFWYSGSLEQYF. The CDR3 DNA sequence: TGTGCCAGCAGTTTTTGGTATAGCGGGAGTTTAGAGCAGTACTTC. The J gene is TRBJ2-7, the V gene TRBV28; 9 positions match TRBD2. With 3 bases clipped from V and 7 bases from J, the junction kept 10 bases outside the gene matches. Germline CDR1 MDHEN, CDR2 SYDVKM. The CDR3 is made up of 15 amino acids.